This T cell receptor (beta chain) came from a study of tumor T cells in aggressive B-cell lymphoma. CDR1 and CDR2 from the germline V gene are ENHRY and SYGVKD. The CDR3 sequence is 16 residues long. V shed 3 bases and J shed 3 bases, with 15 bases lying between them. Some clones are missing from TCRdb's copy, which holds only in-frame ones; the method was immunoSEQ multiplex PCR. This table holds about 9,800 clones, 65% to 90% found once. The chain joins TRBV10-3 to TRBJ1-5, with a possible D match to TRBD1 (5 bases). Input material: tumor tissue. The clonotype originates from an adult with diffuse large B cell lymphoma. CDR3 amino acids: CAISDARREVNQPQHF. The CDR3 bases are TGTGCCATCAGTGACGCGCGCAGGGAAGTCAATCAGCCCCAGCATTTT.